A single sample is the source of the 16 T cell receptor beta chains below, sequenced in a study of T cell repertoires in ileal Crohn's disease. Profiled with immunoSEQ multiplex PCR; TCRdb holds only in-frame clones, not every one. This table holds thousands of clones, around 70% found once. This sample's time point: neoterminal ileum biopsy at postoperative endoscopy, about 6 months after surgery. The sequenced material came from ileal tissue. Every receptor here comes from an adult with Crohn's disease.

J is TRBJ2-7 and V is TRBV6-6; maybe TRBD1 (5 bases). V gave up 0 bases and J gave up 6 bases, with 9 bases separating them. Germline-derived CDR1 and CDR2 are MNHNY and SVGAGI (reference sequence). This CDR3 contains 13 residues. This CDR3 reads CASSYSQGSEQYF. The CDR3 bases are TGTGCCAGCAGTTACTCGCAGGGCAGCGAGCAGTACTTC.

The J gene is TRBJ2-2, the V gene TRBV11-1; 7 bases align to TRBD2. The CDR3 loop spans 15 amino acids. Germline assignment: CDR1 SGHAT and CDR2 FQDESV (reference sequence). V lost 0 bases and J lost 4; bases outside the gene matches: 2. The CDR3 DNA sequence: TGTGCCAGCAGCTTAGCGTGGGGGGGCACCGGGGAGCTGTTTTTT. Encoded protein: CASSLAWGGTGELFF.

This chain connects TRBV6-4 to TRBJ2-2, with D unclear. The CDR3 has 14 residues. V gave up 5 bases and J gave up 1 base, with 8 bases separating them. Germline V gene sequence: CDR1 MRHNA, CDR2 SNTAGT. Here the CDR3 DNA reads TGTGCCAGCAGTCTAACCCGGAACACCGGGGAGCTGTTTTTT. Its protein product is CASSLTRNTGELFF.

J is TRBJ2-2 and V is TRBV15, with 7 bases lining up with TRBD1. V shed 1 base and J 1 base; nucleotides not matched to a gene: 3. CDR3 length equals 16 residues. Germline V lookup: CDR1 LNHNV, CDR2 YYDKDF (reference sequence). The CDR3 coding sequence is TGTGCCACCAGCAGAGGGAGACAGGGGAACACCGGGGAGCTGTTTTTT. This translates into CATSRGRQGNTGELFF.

The genes are TRBV19 and TRBJ2-7; a weak D match, TRBD2 (6 bases). This CDR3 region has 16 residues. V was cut by 1 base and J by 0 bases, with 13 bases left in between. Looked up from germline, CDR1 is LNHDA and CDR2 is SQIVND (reference sequence). CDR3 sequence: CASSIGGGGSSYEQYF. In DNA form, the CDR3 reads TGTGCCAGTAGTATAGGGGGAGGAGGGAGCTCCTACGAGCAGTACTTC.

The chain is built from TRBV5-1 and TRBJ2-5; 10 nucleotides line up with TRBD2. Germline CDR1 and CDR2: SGHRS and YFSETQ. V was pared by 7 bases and J by 1 base, with 13 bases of the junction left unmatched. The CDR3 spans 17 residues. Written as DNA, the CDR3 is TGCGCCAGCGCCTGGGGGGGGACTAGCGATCTCCAAGAGACCCAGTACTTC. It yields the protein CASAWGGTSDLQETQYF.

The table lists this clone with a count of one. J is TRBJ2-7 and V is TRBV27; TRBD2 matches 13 bases. Germline lookup yields CDR1 MNHEY and CDR2 SMNVEV (reference sequence). CDR3 length: 16 residues. With V trimmed by 5 bases and J by 3 bases, 7 bases remained unmatched. Here the CDR3 DNA reads TGTGCCAGCAGTACCATTCGGACTAGCGGGAGCTACGAGCAGTACTTC. Translated: CASSTIRTSGSYEQYF.

The chain carries TRBV7-8 and TRBJ1-1, with 8 bases that match TRBD1. CDR3 length: 14 residues. The trim removed 5 bases at V and 1 base at J, leaving 3 bases unmatched. Germline values: CDR1 SGHVS, CDR2 FQNEAQ. Written as DNA, the CDR3 is TGTGCCAGCAGCACTCAGGGGGCGAACACTGAAGCTTTCTTT. Its protein product is CASSTQGANTEAFF. Based on the CDR3 plus reference TRBV7-8 and TRBJ1-1, the full variable domain is GAGVSQSPRYKVAKRGQDVALRCDPISGHVSLFWYQQALGQGPEFLTYFQNEAQLDKSGLPSDRFFAERPEGSVSTLKIQRTQQEDSAVYLCASSTQGANTEAFFGQGTRLTVV.

This clone was seen more than once but under ten times. This sequence joins TRBV5-6 and TRBJ2-2; D is unclear. V dropped 6 bases and J dropped 0 bases, with 9 bases sitting between them. CDR1 is SGHDT and CDR2 is YYEEEE in the germline V gene. CDR3 size: 14 residues. CDR3 sequence: CASTRNANTGELFF. The CDR3 nucleotides are TGTGCCAGCACCAGAAACGCGAACACCGGGGAGCTGTTTTTT.

This chain uses TRBV30 with TRBJ1-2; TRBD1 aligns across 8 bases. Germline CDR1 and CDR2: GTSNPN and SVGIG (reference sequence). The CDR3 has 12 amino acids. The CDR3 coding sequence is TGTGCGAACCCCGGGACAGGCTATGGCTACACCTTC. Its protein is CANPGTGYGYTF.

The J gene is TRBJ2-7, the V gene TRBV27, with a tentative D call TRBD1 (5 bases). Per germline, CDR1 MNHEY and CDR2 SMNVEV (reference sequence). The V end was cut by 4 bases, the J end by 0 bases, with 13 bases between. The CDR3 has 15 residues. CDR3 nucleotide sequence: TGTGCCAGCAGTTCTAGGGGCAGGCTCTCCTACGAGCAGTACTTC. Translation gives CASSSRGRLSYEQYF.

This clone came up a few times. The rearrangement links TRBV18 to TRBJ2-7; D uncertain. Germline CDR1 is KGHSH and CDR2 is LQKENI. Trimming stripped 0 bases from V and 3 bases from J, with 15 bases between. There are 16 residues in the CDR3. The CDR3 DNA reads as TGTGCCAGCTCACCACCTCCGCTTGTGACGGGCTACGAGCAGTACTTC. Encoded protein: CASSPPPLVTGYEQYF.

The V gene is TRBV18, the J gene TRBJ1-3; D ambiguous. The CDR3 runs to 15 residues. Germline V gene sequence: CDR1 KGHSH, CDR2 LQKENI. V was trimmed by 1 base and J by 1 base, leaving 8 bases between them. CDR3 DNA sequence: TGTGCCAGCTCACCACAGAGCGGGTCTGGAAACACCATATATTTT. Its protein product is CASSPQSGSGNTIYF.

The rearrangement joins TRBV19 to TRBJ1-1; no firm D call. V was pared by 6 bases and J by 3 bases, with 11 bases between. The germline V gene encodes CDR1 LNHDA and CDR2 SQIVND (reference sequence). The length of the CDR3 is 13 residues. CDR3 loop: CASSRVRDTEAFF. In nucleotides, the CDR3 is TGTGCCAGTAGCCGTGTGCGGGACACTGAAGCTTTCTTT.

The chain is built from TRBV30 and TRBJ1-1; a possible D gene is TRBD1 (5 bases). The V end lost 6 bases, the J end lost 2 bases, and 13 bases lay between the germline ends. This CDR3 has 13 amino acids. CDR1 and CDR2 (germline): GTSNPN, SVGIG (reference sequence). The CDR3 loop is CACSLQGNTEAFF. DNA for the CDR3: TGTGCCTGCTCCCTGCAGGGAAACACTGAAGCTTTCTTT.

This chain uses TRBV6-5 with TRBJ2-7, with 7 bases that match TRBD1. V gave up 4 bases and J gave up 1 base; unmatched junction bases: 4. Germline V CDR1 and CDR2: MNHEY, SVGAGI. The CDR3 covers 14 residues. The CDR3 DNA sequence: TGTGCCAGCAGTTCCCCGGGACAGTCCTACGAGCAGTACTTC. Translating it yields CASSSPGQSYEQYF.